This T cell receptor beta chain was identified during a study of T cell clonality in common variable immunodeficiency. Study-level results: Fewer deletions and N-nucleotide insertions were reportedly seen in common variable immunodeficiency TCR beta sequences. CVID subjects had higher TCRbeta clonality than healthy controls, most marked in about a third. CVID subjects shared fewer TCRbeta clones than healthy controls did.

This clone appeared many times. Its antigen is undetermined. Read sequence stops 3 residues before the CDR3 end, and the germline J gene provides the missing end. Both groups were predominantly of Caucasian heritage. V lost 0 bases and J 1 base, leaving 13 bases between the germline ends. The CDR3 totals 15 residues. The germline V gene encodes CDR1 DFQATT and CDR2 SNEGSKA (reference sequence). Clones were read by immunoSEQ multiplex PCR, and TCRdb kept only the in-frame ones, dropping some. The data show approximately 58,000 clones, with none appearing a single time. This sequence was found in a person between 18 and 75 years old in good health. Sequenced sample: peripheral blood mononuclear cells. V gene TRBV20-1 combines with J gene TRBJ2-7, with D tentatively TRBD1 (6 bases). This CDR3 is CSARDEGVLSYEQYF. The CDR3 bases that were read are TGCAGTGCTAGAGATGAGGGGGTCCTGTCCTACGAG.